A single TCR beta chain is shown here with its context. The sample is drawn from a study of cytomegalovirus exposure and HLA in healthy donors. This CDR3 contains 15 residues. Trimming removed 0 bases from V and 0 bases from J, with 8 bases in between. Germline CDR1 LGHNA, CDR2 YNFKEQ. Researchers ran the PCR with 60 Vbeta and 13 Jbeta primers. Some clones are missing from TCRdb's copy, which holds only in-frame ones; the method was immunoSEQ multiplex PCR. The sample has roughly 77,000 clones, roughly four fifths seen once. This TCR came from a man aged 35-49 years in good health and CMV-seronegative. Sequencing used PBMCs. This sequence joins TRBV4-2 and TRBJ1-1; D is ambiguous. Here the CDR3 reads CASSQEQKVNTEAFF. In DNA, the CDR3 is TGTGCCAGCAGCCAAGAGCAGAAAGTGAACACTGAAGCTTTCTTT.